The rows below give T cell receptor beta chains drawn from one sample of a study of blood T cell repertoires in COVID-19. Here immunoSEQ multiplex PCR was the method, and the copy in TCRdb shows in-frame clones only, minus some. Of about 250,000 clones in the sample, approximately 80% were seen once. Sequenced: peripheral blood. The receptors come from a man at least 80 years old with acute or convalescent COVID-19. CDR3s include the opening cysteine and the closing phenylalanine or tryptophan. The order of the fields is CDR3 length, clone size, J gene, D gene, V gene, CDR3 DNA, CDR3 protein. D genes are given only for firm matches. Rows give clone size only sometimes, using once, few, many, or a class for an expanded clone.

15 . TRBJ2-1 TRBD2 TRBV6-6 TGTGCCAGCAAGCCGGCGGGAGGGTCGTACAATGAGCAGTTCTTC CASKPAGGSYNEQFF
16 . TRBJ1-1 TRBD1 TRBV5-1 TGCGCCAGCAGCTTGGGGGCAGGGGGCGGGAACACTGAAGCTTTCTTT CASSLGAGGGNTEAFF
14 . TRBJ1-1 . TRBV30 TGTGCCTGGAGTGGTCGGGTTGGGAGGACTGAAGCTTTCTTT CAWSGRVGRTEAFF
16 . TRBJ1-3 TRBD1 TRBV9 TGTGCCAGCGGCTCCGGGACAGGGTTCCCTGGAAACACCATATATTTT CASGSGTGFPGNTIYF
12 . TRBJ2-7 . TRBV3-1/TRBV3-2 TGTGCCAGCAGCCAAGTATATCGCGAGCAGTACTTC CASSQVYREQYF
13 few TRBJ1-3 . TRBV5-1 TGCGCCAGCAGTCCGGGGTATGGAAACACCATATATTTT CASSPGYGNTIYF
15 . TRBJ1-2 TRBD1 TRBV3-1/TRBV3-2 TGTGCCAGCAGCCTGGGGACAGGGGCTAACTATGGCTACACCTTC CASSLGTGANYGYTF
14 . TRBJ2-2 . TRBV29-1 TGCAGCGTTGAAGAGGGCCTGTACACCGGGGAGCTGTTTTTT CSVEEGLYTGELFF
15 once TRBJ2-5 . TRBV11-3 TGTGCCAGCAGCCCCGGAGCGGGCCCCCACGAGACCCAGTACTTC CASSPGAGPHETQYF
15 . TRBJ2-3 TRBD2 TRBV5-1 TGCGCCAGCAGTTCGGGACTAGCGGGGCCCGATACGCAGTATTTT CASSSGLAGPDTQYF
13 . TRBJ1-2 . TRBV12-3/TRBV12-4 TGTGCCAGCAGTTTGAACAGGTATTATGGCTACACCTTC CASSLNRYYGYTF
13 . TRBJ1-1 . TRBV24-1 TGTGCCACCAGTGCGGGGGGGGGACCTGAAGCTTTCTTT CATSAGGGPEAFF
15 once TRBJ2-3 . TRBV30 TGTGCCTGGAGCGCCCTTGGGCTGCGCGGGGATACGCAGTATTTT CAWSALGLRGDTQYF
15 . TRBJ2-7 . TRBV28 TGTGCCAGCAGTATGGACACAGGGAGCTCCTACGAGCAGTACTTC CASSMDTGSSYEQYF
17 . TRBJ1-2 . TRBV4-1 TGCGCCAGCAGCCAAGATCCCAGGCAGACGATAAACTATGGCTACACCTTC CASSQDPRQTINYGYTF
15 . TRBJ1-1 . TRBV5-5 TGTGCCAGCAGCTTGGGACAGTCGTTGAACACTGAAGCTTTCTTT CASSLGQSLNTEAFF
13 . TRBJ1-5 TRBD1 TRBV7-9 TGTGCCAGCAGCTTGCAGGGGGATCAGCCCCAGCATTTT CASSLQGDQPQHF
14 . TRBJ1-5 . TRBV5-6 TGTGCCAGCAGCTCCGGGATCGTTAGTCAGCCCCAGCATTTT CASSSGIVSQPQHF
13 . TRBJ2-1 . TRBV9 TGTGCCAGCAGCGGGTCCCACTCCAATGAGCAGTTCTTC CASSGSHSNEQFF
13 . TRBJ2-7 . TRBV19 TGTGCCAGTAGGGAGGGGGCGGCCTACGAGCAGTACTTC CASREGAAYEQYF
13 . TRBJ1-2 . TRBV7-3 TGTGCCAGCAGTTACGAGGGGGTTCGGGGCTACACCTTC CASSYEGVRGYTF
15 . TRBJ1-5 TRBD1 TRBV19 TGTGCCAGTAGTGCCACCGGACAGGGGAGTCAGCCCCAGCATTTT CASSATGQGSQPQHF
13 . TRBJ1-2 . TRBV2 TGTGCCACCATTCCGGGGGGCCTCTATGGCTACACCTTC CATIPGGLYGYTF
16 . TRBJ1-1 . TRBV5-1 TGCGCCAGCAGCTTCAGCACGCAAGGAGGGAACACTGAAGCTTTCTTT CASSFSTQGGNTEAFF
17 . TRBJ2-4 TRBD2 TRBV5-1 TGCGCCAGCAGCTTGGACCAGCGGGGGCTAGCCAAAAACATTCAGTACTTC CASSLDQRGLAKNIQYF
15 . TRBJ2-2 TRBD1 TRBV30 TGTGCCGGCGACAGGGCGCCCATTAACACCGGGGAGCTGTTTTTT CAGDRAPINTGELFF
15 . TRBJ1-2 TRBD1 TRBV28 TGTGCCAGCAGTCCGGGGACAGGGAAAATCAGGGGCTACACCTTC CASSPGTGKIRGYTF
14 . TRBJ1-1 . TRBV2 TGTGCCAGCAGTTACTCCAGGGGTTTTACTGAAGCTTTCTTT CASSYSRGFTEAFF
16 . TRBJ1-2 TRBD1 TRBV27 TGTGCCAGCATCGCCCTGGCCGGGACAGGGGACTATGGCTACACCTTC CASIALAGTGDYGYTF
15 . TRBJ1-2 . TRBV9 TGTGCCAGCAGCGTAGCTCTTCCAGGGTCAGGAGGCTACACCTTC CASSVALPGSGGYTF
21 . TRBJ2-1 TRBD2 TRBV9 TGTGCCAGCAGCGCCGGGACTAGGAGTAGTACGGTAGGTGGCTCCTACAATGAGCAGTTCTTC CASSAGTRSSTVGGSYNEQFF
15 . TRBJ2-2 . TRBV6-5 TGTGCCAGCAGACCCAGGGGCCCCAGGACAGGGGAGCTGTTTTTT CASRPRGPRTGELFF
11 . TRBJ1-2 . TRBV2 TGTGCCAGCGCAGTCAGGGCCCCGTGGACCTTC CASAVRAPWTF
15 . TRBJ1-5 . TRBV6-5 TGTGCCAGCAGTTATTACAAGGACGCCCAGGGGCCCCAGCATTTT CASSYYKDAQGPQHF
12 . TRBJ1-1 TRBD1 TRBV2 TGTGCCTGGGACAGGGAGAACACTGAAGCTTTCTTT CAWDRENTEAFF
16 . TRBJ1-1 . TRBV27 TGTGCCAGCAGTTTATACGGCCGGCCGGGGAACACTGAAGCTTTCTTT CASSLYGRPGNTEAFF
14 once TRBJ2-1 TRBD1 TRBV30 TGTGCCTGGAGTGCGGGACAGAGGAATGATAAGCAGTTCTTC CAWSAGQRNDKQFF
16 . TRBJ1-6 TRBD1 TRBV6-5 TGTGCCAGCAGTTACTCGAGGGGGCAGGGAAATTCACCCCTCCACTTT CASSYSRGQGNSPLHF
15 . TRBJ2-3 TRBD1 TRBV13 TGTGCCGGCCTCCCTCTGACAGGGGGCGCAGATACGCAGTATTTT CAGLPLTGGADTQYF
15 . TRBJ2-2 TRBD1 TRBV2 TGTGCCAGCAGTGCGACAGGGAGAAACACCGGGGAGCTGTTTTTT CASSATGRNTGELFF
15 once TRBJ1-1 . TRBV18 TGTGCCAGCTACCTCCAGCCCAGGTGGAACACTGAAGCTTTCTTT CASYLQPRWNTEAFF
14 . TRBJ1-6 . TRBV6-5 TGTGCCAGCAGTCTAGGCCTTTATAATTCACCCCTCCACTTT CASSLGLYNSPLHF
14 . TRBJ1-6 TRBD1 TRBV14 TGTGCCAGCAGAGAGAGACAGGGAAATTCACCCCTCCACTTT CASRERQGNSPLHF
16 . TRBJ1-1 TRBD1 TRBV28 TGTGCCAGCAGTTCCACCCCGGGACAGGGGAACACTGAAGCTTTCTTT CASSSTPGQGNTEAFF
12 . TRBJ2-3 . TRBV29-1 TGCAGCGTCGAGGGCGGAACAGATACGCAGTATTTT CSVEGGTDTQYF
14 . TRBJ1-3 . TRBV5-1 TGCGCCAGCAGCTTGGCCGGGACAATAAACACCATATATTTT CASSLAGTINTIYF
15 . TRBJ1-2 . TRBV5-1 TGCGCCAGCAGCTTGGCCGTAGGCGGTCCGGATGGCTACACCTTC CASSLAVGGPDGYTF
16 once TRBJ1-6 TRBD1 TRBV3-1/TRBV3-2 TGTGCCAGCAGCCATGGACAGGGGGCGAGTAATTCACCCCTCCACTTT CASSHGQGASNSPLHF
13 . TRBJ1-5 . TRBV30 TGTGCCTGGAGTGTATCCGGCAATCAGCCCCAGCATTTT CAWSVSGNQPQHF
16 . TRBJ2-7 TRBD1 TRBV7-2 TGTGCCAGCAGCTTAGCCGGGACAGGGGGCCTCTACGAGCAGTACTTC CASSLAGTGGLYEQYF
16 . TRBJ1-4 TRBD1 TRBV5-1 TGCGCCAGCAGTTATGCCCCGGGACAGGGAGATGAAAAACTGTTTTTT CASSYAPGQGDEKLFF
14 . TRBJ1-1 . TRBV6-2/TRBV6-3 TGTGCCAGCACCCCTTATTTGGACATCACTGAAGCTTTCTTT CASTPYLDITEAFF
15 once TRBJ2-1 TRBD2 TRBV10-3 TGTGCCATCAGTGGGGCTAGCGGAACCTACAATGAGCAGTTCTTC CAISGASGTYNEQFF
16 . TRBJ2-2 TRBD2 TRBV19 TGTGCCAGTAGTTCGACCGGGACTATAAACACCGGGGAGCTGTTTTTT CASSSTGTINTGELFF
18 few TRBJ2-2 . TRBV18 TGTGCCAGCTCGCCCGTCGGGTTCCGGGACTCAAACACCGGGGAGCTGTTTTTT CASSPVGFRDSNTGELFF
16 . TRBJ2-2 . TRBV10-3 TGTGCCATCAGTGATAGGGGGGGCATGAACACCGGGGAGCTGTTTTTT CAISDRGGMNTGELFF
19 . TRBJ1-5 TRBD1 TRBV19 TGTGCCAGTAGTATAGACGCGATCTCGGCACAGGGGGTATTCCAGCCCCAGCATTTT CASSIDAISAQGVFQPQHF
17 . TRBJ2-2 TRBD1 TRBV27 TGTGCCAGCAGTTCCTTCCGGGACAGGGGCTACACCGGGGAGCTGTTTTTT CASSSFRDRGYTGELFF